These T cell receptor beta chains were read from a single sample in a study of Graves' ophthalmopathy and Graves' hyperthyroidism. TCRdb re-called the multiplex PCR reads through MiXCR, storing one row per CDR3 protein. This repertoire shows some 750,000 distinct CDR3 sequences, 35% to 50% found once; its top ten account for around 40%. The sequencing input was peripheral blood. All receptors come from an adult man with Graves' ophthalmopathy. The CDR3 runs from the conserved cysteine through the conserved F or W. Fields, in order: V gene, J gene, CDR3 protein.

V gene: TRBV28
J gene: TRBJ2-5
CDR3 protein: CASSLPRGEEETQYF

V gene: TRBV7-9
J gene: TRBJ2-5
CDR3 protein: CASSLGGREAQYF

V gene: TRBV20-1
J gene: TRBJ2-5
CDR3 protein: CSARASGGQETQYF

V gene: TRBV7-9
J gene: TRBJ1-2
CDR3 protein: CASHYETGGGYTF

V gene: TRBV5-1
J gene: TRBJ1-4
CDR3 protein: CASSGRMSGGTEKLFF

V gene: TRBV24-1
J gene: TRBJ2-2
CDR3 protein: CATSDLRAENTGELFF

V gene: TRBV29-1
J gene: TRBJ2-6
CDR3 protein: CSVEDTKDWGSGANVLTF

V gene: TRBV9
J gene: TRBJ1-4
CDR3 protein: CASSGRHGEKLFF

V gene: TRBV12-3/TRBV12-4
J gene: TRBJ1-2
CDR3 protein: CASSFRGFWGYTF

V gene: TRBV12-3/TRBV12-4
J gene: TRBJ2-7
CDR3 protein: CASSPPTGVPYEQYF

V gene: TRBV7-2
J gene: TRBJ2-5
CDR3 protein: CASSQEGLQETQYF

V gene: TRBV10-3
J gene: TRBJ1-3
CDR3 protein: CAITLQGNGNTIYF

V gene: TRBV24-1
J gene: TRBJ2-5
CDR3 protein: CATSDQGLAGVGETQYF

V gene: TRBV19
J gene: TRBJ1-1
CDR3 protein: CASSIGRRGTEAFF

V gene: TRBV7-9
J gene: TRBJ1-2
CDR3 protein: CASSGTGVINYGYTF

V gene: TRBV27
J gene: TRBJ2-7
CDR3 protein: CASSLLGGRSSYEQYF

V gene: TRBV9
J gene: TRBJ1-4
CDR3 protein: CASSSGGGTNEKLFF

V gene: TRBV29-1
J gene: -
CDR3 protein: CSVEGQALYNEQFF

V gene: TRBV7-9
J gene: TRBJ1-2
CDR3 protein: CASSQGSGYGYTF

V gene: TRBV10-3
J gene: TRBJ1-6
CDR3 protein: CAISYSQGFGSPLHF

V gene: TRBV19
J gene: TRBJ1-5
CDR3 protein: CASSIMGQPQHF